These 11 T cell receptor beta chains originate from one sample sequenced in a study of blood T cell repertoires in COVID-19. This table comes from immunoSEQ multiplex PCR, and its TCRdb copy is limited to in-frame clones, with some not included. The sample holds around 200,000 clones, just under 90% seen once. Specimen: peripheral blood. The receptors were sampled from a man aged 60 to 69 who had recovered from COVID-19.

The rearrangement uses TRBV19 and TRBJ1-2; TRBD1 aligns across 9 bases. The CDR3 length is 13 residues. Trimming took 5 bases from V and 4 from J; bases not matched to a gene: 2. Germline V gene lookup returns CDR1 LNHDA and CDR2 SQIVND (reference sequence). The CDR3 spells CASSEDRGYGYTF. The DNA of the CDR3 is TGTGCCAGTAGTGAGGACAGGGGCTATGGCTACACCTTC.

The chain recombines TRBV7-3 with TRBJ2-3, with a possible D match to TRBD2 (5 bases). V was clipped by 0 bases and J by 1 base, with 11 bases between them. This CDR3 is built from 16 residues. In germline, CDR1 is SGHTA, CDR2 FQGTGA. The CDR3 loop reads CASSLTFPGGTDTQYF. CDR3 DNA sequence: TGTGCCAGCAGCTTAACGTTCCCCGGGGGCACAGATACGCAGTATTTT.

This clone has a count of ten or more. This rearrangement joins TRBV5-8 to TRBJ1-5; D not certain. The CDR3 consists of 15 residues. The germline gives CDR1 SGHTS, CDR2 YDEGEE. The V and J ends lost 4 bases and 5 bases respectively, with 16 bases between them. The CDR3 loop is CASSRGIGGDQPQHF. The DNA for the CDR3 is TGTGCCAGCAGCCGAGGTATTGGAGGCGATCAGCCCCAGCATTTT.

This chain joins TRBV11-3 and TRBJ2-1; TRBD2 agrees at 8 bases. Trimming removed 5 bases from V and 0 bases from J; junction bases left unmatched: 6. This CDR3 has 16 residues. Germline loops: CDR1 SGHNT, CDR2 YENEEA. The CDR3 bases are TGTGCCAGCAGCCTTAGCGGGGACCTCTCCTACAATGAGCAGTTCTTC. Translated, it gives CASSLSGDLSYNEQFF.

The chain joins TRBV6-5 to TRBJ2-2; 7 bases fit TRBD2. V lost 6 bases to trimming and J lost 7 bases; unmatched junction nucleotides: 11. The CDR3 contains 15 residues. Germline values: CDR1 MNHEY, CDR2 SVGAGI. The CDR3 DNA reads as TGTGCCAGCAGATCGGGCGGGAGCTCAAGCGGGGAGCTGTTTTTT. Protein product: CASRSGGSSSGELFF.

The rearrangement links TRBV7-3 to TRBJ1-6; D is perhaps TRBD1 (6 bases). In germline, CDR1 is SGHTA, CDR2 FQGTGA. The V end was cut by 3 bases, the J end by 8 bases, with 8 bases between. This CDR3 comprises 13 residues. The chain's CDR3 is CASSFRGDSPLHF. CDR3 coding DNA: TGTGCCAGCAGCTTCAGGGGTGATTCACCCCTCCACTTT.

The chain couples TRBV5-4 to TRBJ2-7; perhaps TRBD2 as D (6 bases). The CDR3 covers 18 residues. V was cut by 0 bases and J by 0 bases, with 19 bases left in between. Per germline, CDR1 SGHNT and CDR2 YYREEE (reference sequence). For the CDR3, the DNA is TGTGCCAGCAGCTTGGTCCTGGGCGGGAAGGGCCTCTCCTACGAGCAGTACTTC. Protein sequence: CASSLVLGGKGLSYEQYF.

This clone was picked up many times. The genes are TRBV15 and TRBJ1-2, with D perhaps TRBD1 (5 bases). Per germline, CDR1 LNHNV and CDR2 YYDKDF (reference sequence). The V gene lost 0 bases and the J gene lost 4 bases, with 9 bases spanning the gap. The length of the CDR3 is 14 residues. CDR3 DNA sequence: TGTGCCACCAGCAGAGAGGCAGGGCGCTATGGCTACACCTTC. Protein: CATSREAGRYGYTF.

The CDR3 protein is CASSTGLAAGGNYGYTF. The CDR3 coding sequence is TGTGCCAGCTCAACCGGACTGGCCGCGGGGGGCAACTATGGCTACACCTTC. J is TRBJ1-2 and V is TRBV18, with D possibly TRBD1 on 6 matching bases. Trimming cost V 5 bases and J 2 bases, with 21 bases left between them. There are 17 residues in the CDR3. Germline loops: CDR1 KGHSH, CDR2 LQKENI.

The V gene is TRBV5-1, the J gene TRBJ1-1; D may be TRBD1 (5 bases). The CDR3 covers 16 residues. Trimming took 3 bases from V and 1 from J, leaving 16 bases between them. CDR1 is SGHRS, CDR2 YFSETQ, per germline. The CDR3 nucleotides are TGCGCCAGCAGCTACCCTGGAGGGGTGTGGAACACTGAAGCTTTCTTT. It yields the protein CASSYPGGVWNTEAFF.

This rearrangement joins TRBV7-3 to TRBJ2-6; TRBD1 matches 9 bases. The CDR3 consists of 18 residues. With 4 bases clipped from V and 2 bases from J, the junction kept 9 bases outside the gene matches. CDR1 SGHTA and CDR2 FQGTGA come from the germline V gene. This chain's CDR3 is CASSSTGGALTGANVLTF. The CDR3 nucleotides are TGTGCCAGCAGCTCCACAGGGGGCGCGCTCACTGGGGCCAACGTCCTGACTTTC.